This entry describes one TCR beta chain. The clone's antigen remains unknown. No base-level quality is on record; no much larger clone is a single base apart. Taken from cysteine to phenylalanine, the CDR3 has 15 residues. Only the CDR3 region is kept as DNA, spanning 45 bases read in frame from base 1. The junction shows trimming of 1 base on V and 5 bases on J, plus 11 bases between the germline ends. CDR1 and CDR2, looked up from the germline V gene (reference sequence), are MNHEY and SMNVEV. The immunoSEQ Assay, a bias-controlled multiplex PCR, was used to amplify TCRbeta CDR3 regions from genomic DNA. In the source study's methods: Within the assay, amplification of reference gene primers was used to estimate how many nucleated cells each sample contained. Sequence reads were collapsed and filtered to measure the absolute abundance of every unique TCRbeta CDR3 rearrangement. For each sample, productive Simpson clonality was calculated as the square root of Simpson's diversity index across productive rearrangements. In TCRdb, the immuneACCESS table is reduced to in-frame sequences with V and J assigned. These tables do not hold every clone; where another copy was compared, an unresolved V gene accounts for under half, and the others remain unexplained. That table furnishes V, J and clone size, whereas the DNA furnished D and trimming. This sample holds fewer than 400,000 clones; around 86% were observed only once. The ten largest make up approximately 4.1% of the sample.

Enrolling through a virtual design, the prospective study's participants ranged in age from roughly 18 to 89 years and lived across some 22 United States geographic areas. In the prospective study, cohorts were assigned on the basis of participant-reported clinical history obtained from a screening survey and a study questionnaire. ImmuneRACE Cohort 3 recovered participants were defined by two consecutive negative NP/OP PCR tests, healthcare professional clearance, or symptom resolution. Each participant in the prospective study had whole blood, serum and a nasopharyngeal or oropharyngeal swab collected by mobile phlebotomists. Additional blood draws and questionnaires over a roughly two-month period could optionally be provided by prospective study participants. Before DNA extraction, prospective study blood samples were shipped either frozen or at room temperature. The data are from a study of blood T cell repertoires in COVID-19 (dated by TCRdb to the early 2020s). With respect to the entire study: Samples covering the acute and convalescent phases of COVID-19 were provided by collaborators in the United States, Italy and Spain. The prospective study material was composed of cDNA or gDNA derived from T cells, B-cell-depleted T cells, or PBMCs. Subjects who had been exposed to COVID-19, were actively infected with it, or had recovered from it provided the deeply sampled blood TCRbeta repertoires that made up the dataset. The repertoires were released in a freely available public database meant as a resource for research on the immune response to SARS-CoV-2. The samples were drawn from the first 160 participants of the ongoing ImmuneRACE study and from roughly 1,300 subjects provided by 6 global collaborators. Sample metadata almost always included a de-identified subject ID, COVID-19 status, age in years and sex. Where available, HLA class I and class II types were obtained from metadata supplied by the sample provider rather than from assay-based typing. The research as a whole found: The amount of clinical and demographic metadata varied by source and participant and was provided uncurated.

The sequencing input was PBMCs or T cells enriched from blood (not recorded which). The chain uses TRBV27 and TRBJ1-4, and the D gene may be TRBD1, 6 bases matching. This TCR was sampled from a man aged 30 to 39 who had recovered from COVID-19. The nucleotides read TGTGCCAGCAGTTTATTGTCGGGGGGCAATGAAAAACTGTTTTTT. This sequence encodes CASSLLSGGNEKLFF.